This TCR beta chain was sequenced in a study of blood T cell repertoires in COVID-19. Background on the study: Sample material is recorded as cDNA or gDNA derived from T cells, B-cell-depleted T cells, or PBMCs.

Authors' processing steps: Estimates of nucleated cell counts were drawn from the amplification of reference gene primers. Measured with immunoSEQ multiplex PCR; TCRdb has only the in-frame clones, and not every one. V and J calls and clone size follow that table, whereas D and trimming were derived from the DNA. The sample comprises about 180,000 clones, approximately 85% of which are singletons, and 10% to 11% rests with the top ten. CDR3 length equals 15 residues. V shed 5 bases and J shed 9 bases, with 20 bases lying between them. Germline loops: CDR1 MNHEY, CDR2 SMNVEV (reference sequence). The chain links TRBV27 to TRBJ2-1, with D possibly TRBD2 on 7 matching bases. The sequenced sample consisted of peripheral blood. The TCR comes from a human donor with active or convalescent COVID-19. The donor label of this sample is uncertain. In DNA form, the CDR3 reads TGTGCCAGCAGTCCTTGGGGGGGCATCCGGGGTGAGCAGTTCTTC. Translated: CASSPWGGIRGEQFF.